The 24 T cell receptor beta chains presented below share a single source sample, sequenced in a study of PD-1 blockade in classical Hodgkin lymphoma (dated by TCRdb to the early 2020s). Read against the paper, the sample's time point label means: cycle 4 day 1 (C4D1), after less than 7 weeks of nivolumab. All trial patients had relapsed after autologous stem cell transplantation, with cohorts A, B and C differing in prior brentuximab vedotin exposure. Receptor libraries were prepared by the immunoSEQ multiplex PCR assay. The clones in this table, taken by TCRdb from immuneACCESS, are in-frame only. Not every clone is retained; where verified, under half of the shortfall comes from an unresolved V gene, and the cause of the rest is unknown. For this sample there are 25,000 to 35,000 clones; about four fifths appear just once. The biggest ten clones account for roughly 16% of the sample. The sequencing here drew on peripheral blood mononuclear cells (PBMCs), taken before the fourth cycle of nivolumab. All receptors derive from a human donor with classical Hodgkin lymphoma.

V usage is TRBV7-9 and J usage is TRBJ2-3; D is unclear. The V gene's germline CDR1 is SEHNR and CDR2 FQNEAQ (reference sequence). The CDR3 sequence is 12 residues long. Trimming removed 7 bases at V and 4 bases at J, with 9 bases between. In DNA, the CDR3 is TGTGCCAGCACCCCTCAACCAGATACGCAGTATTTT. Translating gives CASTPQPDTQYF.

This rearrangement joins TRBV10-2 to TRBJ1-1; a possible D gene is TRBD1 (6 bases). The CDR3 loop spans 13 amino acids. The V end was cut by 6 bases, the J end by 1 base, with 9 bases between. Germline CDR1 reads WSHSY; CDR2 reads SAAADI. This CDR3 reads CASRDSTNTEAFF. The CDR3 DNA sequence: TGCGCCAGCAGGGACAGTACGAACACTGAAGCTTTCTTT.

The chain is built from TRBV10-3 and TRBJ2-1, with a tentative D call TRBD2 (6 bases). The ends were cut back, 10 bases at V and 4 bases at J, with 17 bases in the middle. The CDR3 is 14 amino acids. CDR1 ENHRY and CDR2 SYGVKD come from the germline V gene. In DNA, the CDR3 is TGTGCCAGCGACTCAGGGAGGAGTTACAATGAGCAGTTCTTC. Its translation: CASDSGRSYNEQFF.

The rearrangement joins TRBV13 to TRBJ2-3, with D uncertain. Trimming cost V 4 bases and J 3 bases, with 5 bases left between them. CDR1 PRHDT and CDR2 FYEKMQ come from the germline V gene (reference sequence). The CDR3 has 12 residues. CDR3 in DNA: TGTGCCAGCAGCTCCGCGACAGATACGCAGTATTTT. Protein sequence: CASSSATDTQYF.

The chain uses TRBV2 and TRBJ2-5; 10 nucleotides line up with TRBD1. Germline V gene data show CDR1 as SNHLY and CDR2 as FYNNEI. The CDR3 loop spans 14 amino acids. V dropped 3 bases and J dropped 5; count of bases not matched to a gene: 3. The CDR3 protein is CASSETTGGETQYF. The CDR3 DNA is TGTGCCAGCAGTGAGACGACAGGGGGCGAGACCCAGTACTTC.

Here the CDR3 DNA reads TGTGCCAGCAGTCTGTTACTAGCGGACAATGAGCAGTTCTTC. Amino acids: CASSLLLADNEQFF. The chain links TRBV28 to TRBJ2-1; 8 bases map to TRBD2. This CDR3 is 14 amino acids long. The V gene's germline CDR1 is MDHEN and CDR2 SYDVKM. The trim removed 5 bases at V and 5 bases at J, leaving 5 bases unmatched.

The genes are TRBV7-2 and TRBJ1-4, with 7 bases matching TRBD1. In germline, CDR1 is SGHTA, CDR2 FQGNSA. Trimming removed 4 bases from V and 3 bases from J; junction bases left unmatched: 8. The CDR3 loop spans 16 amino acids. The CDR3 DNA is TGTGCCAGCAGCTATCGACAGGGATTGGCTAATGAAAAACTGTTTTTT. Amino acids: CASSYRQGLANEKLFF.

The chain is built from TRBV28 and TRBJ1-2; no clear D gene. V lost 6 bases to trimming and J lost 3 bases, with 8 bases between them. Germline CDR1 reads MDHEN; CDR2 reads SYDVKM. CDR3 size: 12 residues. The DNA for the CDR3 is TGTGCCAGCAGCAGGAGGTACTATGGCTACACCTTC. It translates to CASSRRYYGYTF.

V and J are TRBV21-1 and TRBJ2-2; the D segment call TRBD2 is taken from the table without a DNA check. TRBV21-1 represents a pseudogene. This CDR3 comprises 18 residues. As DNA, the CDR3 is TGTGCCAGCAGCCCCATTGGGGTAGCGGGAGTCCGCGCCGGGGAGCTGTTTTTT. Amino acid sequence: CASSPIGVAGVRAGELFF.

This chain links TRBV28 with TRBJ2-1, with 10 bases fitting TRBD2. There are 17 residues in the CDR3. The V gene end was trimmed by 1 base and the J gene end by 2 bases; junction bases not matched to a gene: 5. Looked up from germline, CDR1 is MDHEN and CDR2 is SYDVKM. The CDR3 DNA follows: TGTGCCAGCAGTTTATACCCTAGCGGGAGTCCCTACAATGAGCAGTTCTTC. This gives the protein CASSLYPSGSPYNEQFF. The whole variable domain, filled in from reference TRBV28 and TRBJ2-1, reads DVKVTQSSRYLVKRTGEKVFLECVQDMDHENMFWYRQDPGLGLRLIYFSYDVKMKEKGDIPEGYSVSREKKERFSLILESASTNQTSMYLCASSLYPSGSPYNEQFFGPGTRLTVL.

This clone was seen a handful of times. The rearrangement joins TRBV28 to TRBJ1-1; D possibly corresponds to TRBD1 (5 bases). There are 13 residues in the CDR3. Trimming pared 5 bases from V and 6 bases from J, leaving 13 bases between. From germline, CDR1 is MDHEN and CDR2 SYDVKM. The CDR3: CASSQAGIPEAFF. The CDR3 DNA reads TGTGCCAGCAGTCAGGCAGGGATCCCTGAAGCTTTCTTT.

V and J are TRBV9 and TRBJ1-2; D is unresolved. V lost 0 bases, J lost 1 base, and 4 bases lay in between. Germline V gene sequence: CDR1 SGDLS, CDR2 YYNGEE. The CDR3 consists of 13 residues. The CDR3 protein is CASSVEGNYGYTF. The CDR3 nucleotides are TGTGCCAGCAGCGTAGAGGGTAACTATGGCTACACCTTC. The full variable domain, completed using reference TRBV9 and TRBJ1-2, is DSGVTQTPKHLITATGQRVTLRCSPRSGDLSVYWYQQSLDQGLQFLIQYYNGEERAKGNILERFSAQQFPDLHSELNLSSLELGDSALYFCASSVEGNYGYTFGSGTRLTVV.

This chain uses TRBV19 with TRBJ2-5; 12 bases agree with TRBD2. V was pared by 4 bases and J by 2 bases, with 2 bases of the junction left unmatched. Per germline, CDR1 LNHDA and CDR2 SQIVND (reference sequence). There are 15 residues in the CDR3. For the CDR3, the DNA is TGTGCCAGTAGTAGGCTAGCGGGAGGGCAAGAGACCCAGTACTTC. Residues: CASSRLAGGQETQYF.

The chain links TRBV6-5 to TRBJ2-3; D not certain. Germline lookup yields CDR1 MNHEY and CDR2 SVGAGI. The CDR3 has 13 residues. Deletions cut 6 bases from V and 0 bases from J, with 7 bases between. CDR3 residues: CASRLGSTDTQYF. CDR3 nucleotide sequence: TGTGCCAGCAGGCTGGGGAGCACAGATACGCAGTATTTT.

The CDR3 DNA follows: TGCGCCAGCAGTGAGTCGGGAAGGAGCGGGGAGCTGTTTTTT. Translation gives CASSESGRSGELFF. This rearrangement joins TRBV10-1 to TRBJ2-2; D gene ambiguous. Trimming stripped 0 bases from V and 7 bases from J, with 9 bases between. Per the germline V gene, CDR1 is WNHNN and CDR2 is SYGVQD (reference sequence). CDR3 length: 14 residues.

V usage is TRBV5-1 and J usage is TRBJ1-1, with a weak D call TRBD1 (6 bases). CDR1 SGHRS and CDR2 YFSETQ come from the germline V gene. Trimming removed 0 bases at V and 7 bases at J, with 13 bases between. This CDR3 region has 14 residues. The CDR3 DNA sequence: TGCGCCAGCAGCTTGGTGGGGGGCTCGGATGAAGCTTTCTTT. Its protein is CASSLVGGSDEAFF.

The J gene is TRBJ2-1, the V gene TRBV19; 10 bases map to TRBD2. The germline CDR1 and CDR2 sequences are LNHDA and SQIVND (reference sequence). CDR3 length: 15 amino acids. V dropped 6 bases and J dropped 6; count of bases not matched to a gene: 8. CDR3 region: CASSPSSGSVNEQFF. CDR3 DNA: TGTGCCAGTAGCCCGTCTAGCGGGAGTGTCAATGAGCAGTTCTTC.

In its sample, this clone is medium-sized. The J gene is TRBJ1-1, the V gene TRBV10-1, with D hard to call. V gave up 4 bases and J gave up 0 bases, with 6 bases separating them. This CDR3 spans 13 amino acids. Germline loops: CDR1 WNHNN, CDR2 SYGVQD (reference sequence). The CDR3 reads CASSAGMNTEAFF. The CDR3 coding sequence is TGCGCCAGCAGTGCAGGCATGAACACTGAAGCTTTCTTT.

This chain connects TRBV5-1 to TRBJ2-7; D not certain. This CDR3 has 11 residues. V lost 3 bases to trimming and J lost 3 bases, with 4 bases between them. CDR1 SGHRS and CDR2 YFSETQ come from the germline V gene. The DNA for the CDR3 is TGCGCCAGCAGCTCCAGCTACGAGCAGTACTTC. Amino acid sequence: CASSSSYEQYF. Using reference TRBV5-1 and TRBJ2-7 for the parts outside the CDR3, the full variable domain is KAGVTQTPRYLIKTRGQQVTLSCSPISGHRSVSWYQQTPGQGLQFLFEYFSETQRNKGNFPGRFSGRQFSNSRSEMNVSTLELGDSALYLCASSSSYEQYFGPGTRLTVT.

This clone showed up just once. The J gene is TRBJ2-1, the V gene TRBV7-9; D perhaps matches TRBD2 (6 bases). Trimming removed 1 base at V and 12 bases at J, with 13 bases between. Germline V gives CDR1 SEHNR, CDR2 FQNEAQ (reference sequence). This CDR3 is built from 13 residues. The CDR3 DNA sequence: TGTGCCAGCAGCTTAGGTTCGGGGGAAGGGCAGTTCTTC. It specifies CASSLGSGEGQFF.

This clone was observed a few times. The chain is built from TRBV6-4 and TRBJ2-1, with TRBD1 identical over 9 bases. Germline CDR1 and CDR2: MRHNA and SNTAGT. Trimming at V came to 5 bases and at J to 8 bases, leaving 10 bases not matched to a gene. The CDR3 extends over 15 amino acids. CDR3 coding DNA: TGTGCCAGCAGTCTTGGGACAGGGAGTTCGTATGAGCAGTTCTTC. Translating gives CASSLGTGSSYEQFF.

The rearrangement uses TRBV4-1 and TRBJ2-7; D is undetermined. The CDR3 has 13 residues. V lost 2 bases, J lost 12 bases, and 17 bases lay in between. Germline CDR1 and CDR2: MGHRA and YSYEKL. The CDR3 here is CASSQYWQQDPYF. For the CDR3, the DNA is TGCGCCAGCAGCCAATATTGGCAGCAAGACCCGTACTTC.

The gene calls are TRBV29-1 and TRBJ2-1; D not certain. V gave up 7 bases and J gave up 0 bases, with 7 bases separating them. Germline lookup yields CDR1 SQVTM and CDR2 ANQGSEA. The CDR3 contains 12 residues. The CDR3 DNA is TGCAGCGCCGAAAGCTCCTACAATGAGCAGTTCTTC. Encoded protein: CSAESSYNEQFF.

This rearrangement joins TRBV6-5 to TRBJ2-7; 9 bases map to TRBD2. This CDR3 region has 15 residues. Trimming removed 4 bases from V and 9 bases from J; junction bases left unmatched: 13. Looked up from germline, CDR1 is MNHEY and CDR2 is SVGAGI. CDR3 nucleotides: TGTGCCAGCAGTTCCCTCGGTGGAGCGGGAGGTTGGCAGTACTTC. Amino acid sequence: CASSSLGGAGGWQYF.